This T cell receptor (beta chain) stems from a study of T cell changes during pregnancy in multiple sclerosis. The repertoire was sequenced with immunoSEQ multiplex PCR; TCRdb's copy has only in-frame clones and lacks some. The sample holds some 55,000 clones, 91% seen once. Germline V gives CDR1 KGHSH, CDR2 LQKENI. The V and J ends lost 5 bases and 2 bases, in that order; junction bases with no gene match: 3. The length of the CDR3 is 14 residues. The sample was peripheral blood, taken after pregnancy. The J gene is TRBJ1-2, the V gene TRBV18, with TRBD1 identical over 9 bases. The sequence came from a female donor in good health, enrolled as a control in a pregnancy study. The CDR3 loop is CASSRDRENYGYTF. In DNA form, the CDR3 reads TGTGCCAGCTCAAGGGACAGGGAAAACTATGGCTACACCTTC.